These 8 T cell receptor beta chains were all obtained from the same sample, sequenced in a study of cytotoxic CD8 clonotypes in ibrutinib-treated CLL (dated by TCRdb to the early 2020s). The library was obtained by the immunoSEQ multiplex PCR assay. TCRdb stores this immuneACCESS table with in-frame sequences only. Part of the clones is absent; in the studies checked, under half of the shortfall reflects unresolved V genes, and no reason is known for the rest. The sample data list approximately 67,000 clones, and around 82% of these were observed just once. Around 7.6% of the sample goes to the ten largest clones. Read against the paper, the sample's time point label means: progressive disease on ibrutinib. Here the sequenced sample was PBMCs, taken at disease progression, from a patient treated with ibrutinib. The receptor set was obtained from a human donor with chronic lymphocytic leukemia.

The rearrangement links TRBV7-8 to TRBJ2-7, with D possibly being TRBD1 (5 bases). V gave up 4 bases and J gave up 6 bases, with 16 bases separating them. CDR3 size: 14 residues. Germline V lookup: CDR1 SGHVS, CDR2 FQNEAQ. The CDR3 nucleotides read TGTGCCAGCAGCTATGTATATGGGGCGCGCGAGCAGTACTTC. It codes for CASSYVYGAREQYF.

The chain couples TRBV19 to TRBJ1-5; 9 bases map to TRBD1. Trimming took 10 bases from V and 1 from J; bases not matched to a gene: 11. The CDR3 runs 16 residues. Germline V gene data show CDR1 as LNHDA and CDR2 as SQIVND (reference sequence). The CDR3 DNA reads as TGTGCCACATCCGGGACAGGGTATTCGAGCAATCAGCCCCAGCATTTT. Protein product: CATSGTGYSSNQPQHF.

The chain couples TRBV7-6 to TRBJ1-5; no clear D. In germline, CDR1 is SGHVS, CDR2 FNYEAQ. There are 17 residues in the CDR3. Trimming removed 4 bases at V and 3 bases at J, with 19 bases between. In DNA, the CDR3 is TGTGCCAGCAGCTCGCGCGCCCTAGGACGGACCAATCAGCCCCAGCATTTT. Protein product: CASSSRALGRTNQPQHF.

The V gene is TRBV5-4, the J gene TRBJ1-2; no clear D gene. V was clipped by 0 bases and J by 5 bases, with 8 bases between them. The germline V gene has CDR1 SGHNT and CDR2 YYREEE (reference sequence). The CDR3 has 13 residues. The CDR3 is CASSLDEWYGYTF. CDR3 nucleotides: TGTGCCAGCAGCTTGGACGAATGGTATGGCTACACCTTC.

The rearrangement joins TRBV10-1 to TRBJ1-1, with TRBD1 matching 9 bases. Trimming took 4 bases from V and 4 from J; bases not matched to a gene: 7. Per germline, CDR1 WNHNN and CDR2 SYGVQD (reference sequence). The CDR3 length is 15 residues. As DNA, the CDR3 is TGCGCCAGCAGTGCCATACAGGGGGCGAGCACTGAAGCTTTCTTT. Protein product: CASSAIQGASTEAFF.

This chain uses TRBV5-1 with TRBJ1-5; TRBD1 agrees at 9 bases. Losses at the gene ends were 4 bases for V and 3 bases for J; bases not matched to a gene: 5. CDR3 size: 15 residues. Germline V CDR1 and CDR2: SGHRS, YFSETQ. This chain's CDR3 is CASSAGTGINQPQHF. Here the CDR3 DNA reads TGCGCCAGCAGCGCCGGGACAGGGATCAATCAGCCCCAGCATTTT. Together with reference TRBV5-1 and TRBJ1-5, the CDR3 gives the full variable domain: KAGVTQTPRYLIKTRGQQVTLSCSPISGHRSVSWYQQTPGQGLQFLFEYFSETQRNKGNFPGRFSGRQFSNSRSEMNVSTLELGDSALYLCASSAGTGINQPQHFGDGTRLSIL.

The chain joins TRBV7-9 to TRBJ1-5, with 11 bases matching TRBD1. CDR1 SEHNR and CDR2 FQNEAQ come from the germline V gene (reference sequence). V trimming: 1 base; J trimming: 6 bases; junction bases outside the gene matches: 5. This CDR3 comprises 16 residues. The DNA of the CDR3 is TGTGCCAGCAGCTTAGGGACAGGGGGCCTCGGTCAGCCCCAGCATTTT. Its protein product is CASSLGTGGLGQPQHF.

The chain links TRBV9 to TRBJ1-2; TRBD1 agrees at 7 bases. Germline lookup yields CDR1 SGDLS and CDR2 YYNGEE. With V trimmed by 2 bases and J by 5 bases, 12 bases remained unmatched. The CDR3 extends over 16 amino acids. CDR3 in DNA: TGTGCCAGCAGCGTCAGTGCGGGGGGACAGCGATATGGCTACACCTTC. Translating it yields CASSVSAGGQRYGYTF. The whole variable domain, remainder taken from reference TRBV9 and TRBJ1-2, is DSGVTQTPKHLITATGQRVTLRCSPRSGDLSVYWYQQSLDQGLQFLIQYYNGEERAKGNILERFSAQQFPDLHSELNLSSLELGDSALYFCASSVSAGGQRYGYTFGSGTRLTVV.